This record looks at one TCR beta chain sequence and its context. Its specificity is not known. The data belong to a study of vaccination effects on CD4 cells after COVID-19. Study-level points and caveats: Pronounced clonal contraction occurred in clones induced by infection and by vaccine late after vaccination. Few convalescent patients were included, and no early post-infection timepoints were sampled.

The CDR3 loop spans 20 amino acids. V dropped 6 bases and J dropped 0; count of bases not matched to a gene: 16. Germline values: CDR1 MRHNA, CDR2 SNTAGT. Method: immunoSEQ multiplex PCR; TCRdb's copy keeps in-frame clones and lacks some. The top ten clones hold around 15% of a sample with 25,000 to 35,000 clones, roughly four fifths of them seen once. Pools of viral peptides were used by the ViraFEST assay to expand antigen-specific CD4+ T cells ahead of sequencing. Scientists isolated CD4+ T cells after a roughly 10-day culture period ended. Either the mRNA-1273 or the BNT162b2 vaccine was given to participants as two doses. Vaccinated participants had no history of SARS-CoV-2 infection and tested negative for nucleocapsid antibodies. Culturing of a few million PBMC per well took place with about 9.4 IU/ml IL-2 and around 10 ug/ml peptides.

The sample consisted of CD4+ T cells from PBMCs cultured with HCoV-229E spike peptides, taken after COVID-19 vaccination. This chain links TRBV6-4 with TRBJ2-1; TRBD2 matches 11 bases. This clonotype was obtained from a human donor who received a COVID-19 vaccine. The CDR3 is CASRPLTSGIRDGSYNEQFF. Written as DNA, the CDR3 is TGTGCCAGCAGGCCTTTGACTAGCGGGATCCGAGATGGCTCCTACAATGAGCAGTTCTTC.